What follows describes a single T cell receptor (beta chain). Trimming left V 0 bases short and J 5 bases short, with 14 bases between. The CDR3 covers 15 residues. The germline CDR1 and CDR2 sequences are DFQATT and SNEGSKA (reference sequence). This entry is derived from a study of T cells after yellow fever vaccination. A universal primer site and UMIs were added as TCR cDNA was made by 5'RACE template switching. TCRdb reanalysed the 5' RACE reads using MiXCR and keeps one entry per CDR3 protein. The table has about 58,000 distinct CDR3 sequences, 5.5% to 6% seen once. This TCR came from a man between 18 and 29 years old who received the YFV17D yellow fever vaccine. Here the sequenced sample was PBMCs, either bulk or a sorted T-cell subset (CD4+, CD8+, memory, or dextramer-sorted; not recorded which), taken on the day of the yellow fever booster vaccination. The gene calls are TRBV20-1 and TRBJ2-4; D gene uncertain. The CDR3 here is CSARDMPSFQNIQYF. The CDR3 region has the DNA TGCAGTGCTAGAGATATGCCCTCATTCCAAAACATTCAGTACTTC.